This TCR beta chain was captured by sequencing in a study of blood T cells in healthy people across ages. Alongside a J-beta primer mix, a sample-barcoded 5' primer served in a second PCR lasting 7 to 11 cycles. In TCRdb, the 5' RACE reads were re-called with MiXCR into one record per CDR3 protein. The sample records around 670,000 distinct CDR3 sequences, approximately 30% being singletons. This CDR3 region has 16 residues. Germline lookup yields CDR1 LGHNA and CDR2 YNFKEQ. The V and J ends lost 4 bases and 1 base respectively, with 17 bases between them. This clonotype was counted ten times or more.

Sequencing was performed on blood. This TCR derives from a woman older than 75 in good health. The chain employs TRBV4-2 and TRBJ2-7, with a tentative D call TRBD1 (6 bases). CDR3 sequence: CASSLRLGGMSYEQYF. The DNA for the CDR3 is TGTGCCAGCAGCCTCCGGCTAGGGGGTATGTCCTACGAGCAGTACTTC.